A selection of T cell receptor beta chains follows, all from one sample in a study of Ad26.COV2.S vaccination and SARS-CoV-2 variants. Profiled with immunoSEQ multiplex PCR; TCRdb holds only in-frame clones, not every one. This sample has a few hundred thousand clones, with about four fifths found just once. Sequencing was performed on peripheral blood, taken in a trial of Ad26.COV2.S vaccine versus placebo. These receptors were obtained from a person between 18 and 59 years old who received the Ad26.COV2.S COVID-19 vaccine or a placebo. Both conserved end residues are part of each CDR3. The D gene is left open where the match is weak. Where a row states a size, it is once, few, many or the class of an expanded clone; other rows omit it.

clone size,D gene,V gene,J gene,CDR3 DNA,CDR3 protein
.,TRBD1,TRBV18,TRBJ2-1,TGTGCCAGCTCACGGTGGGGACAGGGAGACAATGAGCAGTTCTTC,CASSRWGQGDNEQFF
.,.,TRBV10-3,TRBJ2-1,TGTGCCATCAGTGAGCCGGGAGACACCTTCTACAATGAGCAGTTCTTC,CAISEPGDTFYNEQFF
.,.,TRBV3-1/TRBV3-2,TRBJ2-2,TGTGCCAGCAGCCGGGGGGCTAGCGGGAACACCGGGGAGCTGTTTTTT,CASSRGASGNTGELFF
.,TRBD1,TRBV6-5,TRBJ2-7,TGCGCCACCAGCTCAACAGGGGTGATACAGCAGTACTTC,CATSSTGVIQQYF
few,.,TRBV5-5,TRBJ2-3,TGTGCCAGCAGCTTGTCGTCTAGCGGCACAGATACGCAGTATTTT,CASSLSSSGTDTQYF
.,TRBD1,TRBV19,TRBJ2-7,TGTGCCAGCCGACAGGGGATCGCCTACGAGCAGTACTTC,CASRQGIAYEQYF
few,.,TRBV7-9,TRBJ1-2,TGTGCCAGCAGCTTGGCAGCTGACGTTGGCTACACCTTC,CASSLAADVGYTF
.,.,TRBV5-6,TRBJ2-1,TGTGCCAGCAGCCACACTAGTTTTGAGCAGTTCTTC,CASSHTSFEQFF
.,.,TRBV2,TRBJ2-1,TGTGCCAGCAGTGAGGGGGGCTCCTACAATGAGCAGTTCTTC,CASSEGGSYNEQFF
.,.,TRBV19,TRBJ2-1,TGTGCCAGTAGTATTCTCGAAGCCCACTCGGATGAGCAGTTCTTC,CASSILEAHSDEQFF
few,.,TRBV6-2/TRBV6-3,TRBJ1-2,TGTGCCAGCAGTATGCGGACGGACCGGAGGTCCTGGAACTATGGCTACACCTTC,CASSMRTDRRSWNYGYTF
few,.,TRBV19,TRBJ1-5,TGTGCCAGTAGTACCTGGGACGGTAATCAGCCCCAGCATTTT,CASSTWDGNQPQHF
.,TRBD2,TRBV7-9,TRBJ2-3,TGTGCCAGCAGTCAAAGCGGGAGGGGAGATACGCAGTATTTT,CASSQSGRGDTQYF
.,TRBD1,TRBV29-1,TRBJ1-2,TGCACAACAGGGGGCGTCGGTGGCTACACCTTC,CTTGGVGGYTF
once,.,TRBV5-1,TRBJ1-6,TGCGCCAGCAGCTTGGACCGGGAAGACTCACCCCTCCACTTT,CASSLDREDSPLHF
.,TRBD2,TRBV24-1,TRBJ2-1,TGTGCCACCAGTGACGAGCGGGAAGAGCAGTTCTTC,CATSDEREEQFF
.,.,TRBV27,TRBJ1-3,TGTGCCAGCAGTTTAGGTAGGGGAAACACCATATATTTT,CASSLGRGNTIYF
.,.,TRBV7-9,TRBJ2-7,TGTGCCAGCAGCCCGACCGCGCGCGAGCAGTACTTC,CASSPTAREQYF
.,.,TRBV9,TRBJ1-5,TGTGCCAGCAGCGTGGGGGCGGAAAATCAGCCCCAGCATTTT,CASSVGAENQPQHF
.,.,TRBV2,TRBJ2-7,TGTGCCAGCAGCTATACAGCCTCTCAGCACTTC,CASSYTASQHF
.,.,TRBV11-1,TRBJ2-5,TGTGCCAGCAGCTTTGCGGCCCAAGAGACCCAGTACTTC,CASSFAAQETQYF
.,.,TRBV19,TRBJ2-1,TGTGCCAGTAGTATAGCCGGGAGCTCCTACAATGAGCAGTTCTTC,CASSIAGSSYNEQFF
.,.,TRBV9,TRBJ1-1,TGTGCCAGCAGCGCAGGCCGCGGGACGAGGTCTTTTACCACTGAAGCTTTCTTT,CASSAGRGTRSFTTEAFF
.,.,TRBV24-1,TRBJ2-4,TGTGCCACCAGTGACCGGACCCCTGACAGCATTCAGTACTTC,CATSDRTPDSIQYF
.,TRBD2,TRBV30,TRBJ2-1,TGTGCCTGGAGTGCGGGACTAGCTAAGGGGGAGTTCTTC,CAWSAGLAKGEFF
.,.,TRBV27,TRBJ2-3,TGTGCCAGCAGTAGGGGAGGCAGGGGTTTAACAGATACGCAGTATTTT,CASSRGGRGLTDTQYF
once,.,TRBV12-3/TRBV12-4,TRBJ2-4,TGTGCCAGCAGTTTAGCAAACATTCAGTACTTC,CASSLANIQYF
.,TRBD1,TRBV9,TRBJ2-7,TGTGCCAGCAGCGTAGGGACAGGGTGGTACGAGCAGTACTTC,CASSVGTGWYEQYF
.,.,TRBV10-1,TRBJ2-3,TGCGCCAGCAGTCCAGGGCTGACAGATACGCAGTATTTT,CASSPGLTDTQYF
.,TRBD2,TRBV6-2/TRBV6-3,TRBJ2-7,TGTGCCAGCAGCCGGCGGGGGACGTCCTACGAGCAGTACTTC,CASSRRGTSYEQYF
.,.,TRBV6-2/TRBV6-3,TRBJ1-1,TGTGCCAGCAGTCCGACAGGCCGCGGATTTCGGGCTTTCTTT,CASSPTGRGFRAFF
.,.,TRBV3-1/TRBV3-2,TRBJ2-4,TGTGCCAGCAGCCAAAACACCCTCACCCCCCAGGGAGCCAAAAACATTCAGTACTTC,CASSQNTLTPQGAKNIQYF
once,TRBD1,TRBV7-8,TRBJ2-7,TGTGCCAGCAGCGTACAGGGGACGGCCTACGAGCAGTACTTC,CASSVQGTAYEQYF
.,.,TRBV12-5,TRBJ1-1,TGTGCTAGTGGTTTGGGTGGGAACACTGAAGCTTTCTTT,CASGLGGNTEAFF
.,TRBD2,TRBV2,TRBJ2-2,TGTGCCAGCAACCGGGGACTAGCGGGAGAGGCCGGGGAGCTGTTTTTT,CASNRGLAGEAGELFF
once,.,TRBV5-1,TRBJ1-5,TGCGCCAGCAGCTTGACATCGGACAGCTATCAGCCCCAGCATTTT,CASSLTSDSYQPQHF
few,.,TRBV19,TRBJ1-6,TGTGCCAGTAGTCTGCTGACCAATTCACCCCTCCACTTT,CASSLLTNSPLHF
.,.,TRBV2,TRBJ1-4,TGTGCCAGCAGTGAGGGGGCGATTAATGAAAAACTGTTTTTT,CASSEGAINEKLFF
.,.,TRBV7-6,TRBJ2-7,TGTGCCAGCAGCCGCGACAGGTTGCCTTACGAGCAGTACTTC,CASSRDRLPYEQYF
.,TRBD1,TRBV25-1,TRBJ2-7,TGTGCCAGCATTAAACCCGGGACAGGGTCTTCCTACGAGCAGTACTTC,CASIKPGTGSSYEQYF
once,.,TRBV19,TRBJ1-4,TGTGCCAGTAGTATTAGTTGGATCTCCGAGGAAAAACTGTTTTTT,CASSISWISEEKLFF
few,.,TRBV7-9,TRBJ2-2,TGTGCCAGCAGCGTCGGGGAGCTGTTTTTT,CASSVGELFF
.,TRBD1,TRBV10-3,TRBJ1-1,TGTGCCATCAGCACAGGGGTCAACACTGAAGCTTTCTTT,CAISTGVNTEAFF
.,TRBD1,TRBV24-1,TRBJ1-1,TGTGCCACCAGTCAGACAGGGGACGCTGAAGCTTTCTTT,CATSQTGDAEAFF